A single sample is the source of the 17 T cell receptor beta chains below, sequenced in a study of sequential checkpoint blockade in melanoma. Clones were sequenced by immunoSEQ multiplex PCR, and TCRdb holds only the in-frame ones, with some missing. The sample consists of 15,000 or so clones, about 92% of them appearing once. The treatment here: randomized to nivolumab then ipilimumab (arm A) or the reverse (arm B). The material sequenced was CD8+ T cells sorted from blood (inferred from file names), taken from a patient given nivolumab and ipilimumab in sequence. The receptors stem from a human donor with melanoma.

This rearrangement joins TRBV25-1 to TRBJ1-5; D is undetermined. The CDR3 is made up of 14 amino acids. CDR1 is MGHDK and CDR2 is SYGVNS in the germline V gene. Trimming took 3 bases from V and 2 from J, leaving 8 bases between them. CDR3 amino acids: CASSDPGRNQPQHF. In DNA, the CDR3 is TGTGCCAGCAGTGACCCCGGTCGCAATCAGCCCCAGCATTTT.

The J gene is TRBJ1-2, the V gene TRBV5-6; D may be TRBD1 (6 bases). V lost 0 bases to trimming and J lost 5 bases, with 20 bases between them. The CDR3 length is 17 residues. CDR1 and CDR2 from the germline V gene are SGHDT and YYEEEE. The CDR3 sequence: CASSLGGGVIHPYGYTF. CDR3 in DNA: TGTGCCAGCAGCTTGGGAGGGGGGGTGATCCACCCTTATGGCTACACCTTC.

The chain carries TRBV9 and TRBJ2-7; 9 nucleotides align to TRBD1. After removal of 3 bases from V and 4 bases from J, the junction contained 5 bases not matched to a gene. Germline V gene data show CDR1 as SGDLS and CDR2 as YYNGEE. The CDR3 is 14 amino acids. The CDR3 DNA reads as TGTGCCAGCAGCGGACAGGGGGTGGATTACGAGCAGTACTTC. Its translation: CASSGQGVDYEQYF. Full variable domain (outside the CDR3, taken from reference TRBV9 and TRBJ2-7): DSGVTQTPKHLITATGQRVTLRCSPRSGDLSVYWYQQSLDQGLQFLIQYYNGEERAKGNILERFSAQQFPDLHSELNLSSLELGDSALYFCASSGQGVDYEQYFGPGTRLTVT.

The chain employs TRBV27 and TRBJ1-1; 7 nucleotides line up with TRBD1. V shed 3 bases, J shed 5 bases, and the junction held 15 bases outside the gene matches. Germline lookup yields CDR1 MNHEY and CDR2 SMNVEV (reference sequence). The CDR3 contains 17 residues. The CDR3 sequence: CASSLPPDRVGATEAFF. The CDR3 coding sequence is TGTGCCAGCAGTTTGCCCCCCGACAGGGTTGGCGCGACTGAAGCTTTCTTT.

The gene calls are TRBV7-9 and TRBJ1-5; 7 bases map to TRBD1. The ends lost 5 bases at V and 7 bases at J; junction bases unmatched: 11. There are 15 residues in the CDR3. Germline V lookup: CDR1 SEHNR, CDR2 FQNEAQ (reference sequence). CDR3 nucleotides: TGTGCCAGCAGCGGAAAAGGGGGCGTGGGGCAGCCCCAGCATTTT. The encoded protein is CASSGKGGVGQPQHF. Using reference TRBV7-9 and TRBJ1-5 for the parts outside the CDR3, the full variable domain is DTGVSQNPRHKITKRGQNVTFRCDPISEHNRLYWYRQTLGQGPEFLTYFQNEAQLEKSRLLSDRFSAERPKGSFSTLEIQRTEQGDSAMYLCASSGKGGVGQPQHFGDGTRLSIL.

J is TRBJ1-1 and V is TRBV6-5; unclear D gene. Per germline, CDR1 MNHEY and CDR2 SVGAGI. Trimming took off 4 bases at V and 6 bases at J, with 9 bases between the two ends. The CDR3 is made up of 12 amino acids. The CDR3 region has the DNA TGTGCCAGCAGTTTTGGGCCCTCTGAAGCTTTCTTT. It yields the protein CASSFGPSEAFF.

This sequence joins TRBV7-9 and TRBJ1-1; 10 nucleotides align to TRBD1. Germline V lookup: CDR1 SEHNR, CDR2 FQNEAQ (reference sequence). V was clipped by 5 bases and J by 7 bases; unmatched bases: 10. The CDR3 length is 15 residues. In DNA form, the CDR3 reads TGTGCCAGCAGCCACCGGGACAGGGGTCACCTTGAAGCTTTCTTT. It is translated as CASSHRDRGHLEAFF.

The rearrangement uses TRBV27 and TRBJ1-6; TRBD1 agrees at 11 bases. The germline V gene has CDR1 MNHEY and CDR2 SMNVEV (reference sequence). V lost 6 bases to trimming and J lost 7 bases; unmatched junction nucleotides: 5. The CDR3 spans 15 residues. CDR3 loop: CASRPGTGGNSPLHF. In DNA, the CDR3 is TGTGCCAGCAGACCCGGGACAGGGGGAAATTCACCCCTCCACTTT.

The chain employs TRBV19 and TRBJ1-6; unclear D gene. Trimming stripped 3 bases from V and 7 bases from J, with 7 bases between. Germline V CDR1 and CDR2: LNHDA, SQIVND (reference sequence). The CDR3 loop spans 13 amino acids. In nucleotides, the CDR3 is TGTGCCAGTAGTATGAACTGGAATTCACCCCTCCACTTT. Its protein is CASSMNWNSPLHF.

The V gene is TRBV27, the J gene TRBJ1-1, with 10 bases identical to TRBD1. Germline V gene data show CDR1 as MNHEY and CDR2 as SMNVEV (reference sequence). V gave up 5 bases and J gave up 5 bases; unmatched junction bases: 5. The CDR3 length is 14 residues. The DNA for the CDR3 is TGTGCCAGCAGTCTGACAGGGGGCCAGACTGAAGCTTTCTTT. Protein: CASSLTGGQTEAFF.

The rearrangement joins TRBV4-3 to TRBJ1-2; possible D gene TRBD1, 5 bases. CDR3 length equals 16 residues. Between the trimmed V and J ends, which lost 0 bases and 8 bases, there was a span of 19 bases. Germline V lookup: CDR1 LGHNA, CDR2 YSLEER. DNA of the CDR3: TGCGCCAGCAGCCAAGAACGCCTCCGGGGGGTGGAAGGCTACACCTTC. Residues: CASSQERLRGVEGYTF.

This clone was detected a few times. This CDR3 is missing its conserved last phenylalanine or tryptophan, likely due to a read error. This chain connects TRBV29-1 to TRBJ2-7; the match to TRBD1 covers 7 bases. There are 13 residues in the CDR3. CDR1 is SQVTM, CDR2 ANQGSEA, per germline. The CDR3 protein is CRVEGGTSYEQYY. DNA for the CDR3: TGCCGCGTTGAAGGGGGCACTTCCTACGAGCAGTACTAC.

The chain joins TRBV21-1 to TRBJ2-7; the table's TRBD1 call for D was not verified on the DNA. TRBV21-1 is described as a pseudogene. The CDR3 sequence is 15 residues long. CDR3 sequence: CASSKGKGVPYEQYV. The CDR3 DNA is TGTGCCAGCAGCAAAGGTAAGGGGGTGCCCTACGAGCAGTACGTC.

The chain joins TRBV7-8 to TRBJ2-7; the match to TRBD1 covers 7 bases. The CDR3 loop spans 15 amino acids. Germline CDR1 and CDR2: SGHVS and FQNEAQ. The J segment lost 3 bases and the V segment lost 1 base, leaving 6 bases of the junction unmatched. The CDR3 nucleotides are TGTGCCAGCAGCTTAGAGGGGGCAAGGGTCTACGAGCAGTACTTC. Amino acid sequence: CASSLEGARVYEQYF.

This clone was seen only once. The J gene is TRBJ2-7, the V gene TRBV27; 9 nucleotides line up with TRBD2. Germline V gene lookup returns CDR1 MNHEY and CDR2 SMNVEV (reference sequence). V gave up 2 bases and J gave up 4 bases; unmatched junction bases: 3. This CDR3 contains 14 residues. The CDR3 DNA follows: TGTGCCAGCAGTTTAAGGCGGGAGGGATACGAGCAGTACTTC. Its translation: CASSLRREGYEQYF.

V and J are TRBV19 and TRBJ1-1; TRBD1 agrees at 8 bases. The CDR3 has 15 residues. The trim removed 5 bases at V and 5 bases at J, leaving 10 bases unmatched. The V gene's germline CDR1 is LNHDA and CDR2 SQIVND (reference sequence). Here the CDR3 DNA reads TGTGCCAGTAGTGTTACATGGGACAGGACTACTGAAGCTTTCTTT. Translation: CASSVTWDRTTEAFF.

The count of this clone is one. The chain recombines TRBV19 with TRBJ1-1, with 7 nucleotides matching TRBD1. Per germline, CDR1 LNHDA and CDR2 SQIVND (reference sequence). Trimming at V came to 3 bases and at J to 1 base, leaving 5 bases not matched to a gene. The length of the CDR3 is 15 residues. The CDR3 nucleotides are TGTGCCAGTAGTATCGGGACAGAAACGAACACTGAAGCTTTCTTT. Encoded protein: CASSIGTETNTEAFF.